This passage covers 18 T cell receptor beta chains from one sample sequenced in a study of sequential checkpoint blockade in melanoma. Noted treatment: randomized to nivolumab then ipilimumab (arm A) or the reverse (arm B). The protocol was immunoSEQ multiplex PCR, while the TCRdb copy is restricted to in-frame clones and leaves out a portion. The repertoire has 9,900 or so clones, 25% to 30% of them found once; the top ten carry approximately 24%. The material sequenced was tumor tissue (inferred from file names), taken from a patient given nivolumab and ipilimumab in sequence. All receptors derive from a human donor with melanoma.

This sequence joins TRBV12-5 and TRBJ2-1, with 9 bases aligning to TRBD2. Trimming cost V 5 bases and J 7 bases; bases outside gene matches: 6. The CDR3 covers 14 residues. Germline loops: CDR1 LGHNT, CDR2 FRNRAP. For the CDR3, the DNA is TGTGCTAGTGGTGCGGGGGGGCTTCCGAATGAGCAGTTCTTC. The encoded protein is CASGAGGLPNEQFF.

In its sample, this clone was seen many times. The V call is TRBV11-3, the J call TRBJ1-2; 7 positions agree with TRBD1. The CDR3 length is 14 residues. The J segment lost 8 bases and the V segment lost 4 bases, leaving 10 bases of the junction unmatched. CDR1 is SGHNT, CDR2 YENEEA, per germline. The CDR3 reads CASSYDRDAYGYTF. The CDR3 DNA is TGTGCCAGCAGCTACGACAGGGATGCGTACGGCTACACCTTC. Using reference TRBV11-3 and TRBJ1-2 for the parts outside the CDR3, the full variable domain is EAGVVQSPRYKIIEKKQPVAFWCNPISGHNTLYWYLQNLGQGPELLIRYENEEAVDDSQLPKDRFSAERLKGVDSTLKIQPAELGDSAVYLCASSYDRDAYGYTFGSGTRLTVV.

This clone turned up a few times. The V call is TRBV11-3, the J call TRBJ2-7, with a possible D match to TRBD2 (6 bases). In germline, CDR1 is SGHNT, CDR2 YENEEA. This CDR3 is built from 14 residues. The V gene lost 5 bases and the J gene lost 5 bases, with 16 bases spanning the gap. The chain's CDR3 is CASSQAAGSHEQYF. For the CDR3, the DNA is TGTGCCAGCAGCCAGGCGGCGGGGAGTCACGAGCAGTACTTC.

CDR3 region: CASSPLSRGASQPQHF. CDR3 bases: TGTGCCAGTAGTCCCCTGAGCAGGGGCGCGAGTCAGCCCCAGCATTTT. The J gene is TRBJ1-5, the V gene TRBV19; D may be TRBD1 (6 bases). CDR1 is LNHDA, CDR2 SQIVND, per germline (reference sequence). This CDR3 is 16 amino acids long. V lost 5 bases to trimming and J lost 6 bases, with 20 bases between them.

This clone was seen a handful of times. This chain uses TRBV14 with TRBJ2-1; 10 nucleotides line up with TRBD2. The CDR3 is 15 amino acids. The germline V gene has CDR1 SGHDN and CDR2 FVKESK. V lost 5 bases, J lost 4 bases, and 5 bases stayed unmatched. The DNA of the CDR3 is TGTGCCAGCAGCTCCGGGACTAGCGAGTACAATGAGCAGTTCTTC. It yields the protein CASSSGTSEYNEQFF. The entire variable domain, with the rest obtained from reference TRBV14 and TRBJ2-1, is as follows: EAGVTQFPSHSVIEKGQTVTLRCDPISGHDNLYWYRRVMGKEIKFLLHFVKESKQDESGMPNNRFLAERTGGTYSTLKVQPAELEDSGVYFCASSSGTSEYNEQFFGPGTRLTVL.

V is TRBV2 and J is TRBJ1-1; D uncertain. CDR1 is SNHLY, CDR2 FYNNEI, per germline. Trimming took 0 bases from V and 8 from J, leaving 7 bases between them. The CDR3 runs to 12 residues. CDR3 DNA: TGTGCCAGCAGTGAAGCAGGGAGAGAAGCTTTCTTT. It codes for CASSEAGREAFF.

This clone showed up just a few times. The chain joins TRBV11-1 to TRBJ1-2, with a weak D call TRBD1 (5 bases). V was shortened by 5 bases and J by 4 bases, with 17 bases between the two germline ends. CDR1 SGHAT and CDR2 FQDESV come from the germline V gene (reference sequence). The CDR3 sequence is 15 residues long. In DNA form, the CDR3 reads TGTGCCAGCAGCGCCCCCGACAGACAATTCTATGGCTACACCTTC. This gives the protein CASSAPDRQFYGYTF. The complete variable domain, with remaining parts taken from reference TRBV11-1 and TRBJ1-2, reads EAEVAQSPRYKITEKSQAVAFWCDPISGHATLYWYRQILGQGPELLVQFQDESVVDDSQLPKDRFSAERLKGVDSTLKIQPAELGDSAMYLCASSAPDRQFYGYTFGSGTRLTVV.

The chain joins TRBV19 to TRBJ2-7; 7 nucleotides line up with TRBD1. Germline V gives CDR1 LNHDA, CDR2 SQIVND (reference sequence). V lost 3 bases, J lost 3 bases, and 5 bases stayed unmatched. The length of the CDR3 is 14 residues. The CDR3 here is CASSIRGSNYEQYF. Written as DNA, the CDR3 is TGTGCCAGTAGTATCAGGGGGTCCAACTACGAGCAGTACTTC.

The rearrangement uses TRBV11-3 and TRBJ1-2; D not certain. The V gene's germline CDR1 is SGHNT and CDR2 YENEEA. This CDR3 is built from 14 residues. Trimming took 5 bases from V and 2 from J, leaving 12 bases between them. Here the CDR3 reads CASSPRRRNYGYTF. The CDR3, as DNA: TGTGCCAGCAGCCCGCGGAGACGGAACTATGGCTACACCTTC.

The genes are TRBV11-3 and TRBJ2-3; tentative D call: TRBD1 (6 bases). Germline values: CDR1 SGHNT, CDR2 YENEEA. The length of the CDR3 is 14 residues. Trimming took 6 bases from V and 2 from J, leaving 12 bases between them. CDR3 amino acids: CASRIGGYTDTQYF. Written as DNA, the CDR3 is TGTGCCAGCAGGATAGGGGGTTACACAGATACGCAGTATTTT.

The V gene is TRBV11-3, the J gene TRBJ1-1, with a tentative D call TRBD1 (6 bases). V lost 1 base and J lost 1, with 10 bases in between. CDR3 length equals 15 residues. Germline CDR1 SGHNT, CDR2 YENEEA. The CDR3 region is CASSLGQVGNTEAFF. CDR3 coding DNA: TGTGCCAGCAGCTTAGGACAGGTGGGGAACACTGAAGCTTTCTTT.

This sequence joins TRBV25-1 and TRBJ1-1; the match to TRBD1 covers 9 bases. Unmatched junction bases numbered 7, after V lost 4 bases and J lost 4 bases. The CDR3 is 15 residues long. Looked up from germline, CDR1 is MGHDK and CDR2 is SYGVNS. CDR3 in DNA: TGTGCCAGCAGTGTACCGGGACAGGGTCGCACTGAAGCTTTCTTT. It yields the protein CASSVPGQGRTEAFF. Together with reference TRBV25-1 and TRBJ1-1, the CDR3 gives the full variable domain: EADIYQTPRYLVIGTGKKITLECSQTMGHDKMYWYQQDPGMELHLIHYSYGVNSTEKGDLSSESTVSRIRTEHFPLTLESARPSHTSQYLCASSVPGQGRTEAFFGQGTRLTVV.

This clone was seen a handful of times. The J gene is TRBJ2-1, the V gene TRBV1; TRBD2, the D gene given by the table, was not confirmed from the DNA. TRBV1 is a listed pseudogene. The length of the CDR3 is 17 residues. CDR3 in amino acids: CTSSQDLTSGGYNEQFF. CDR3 DNA: TGCACCAGCAGCCAAGATCTGACTAGCGGGGGGTACAATGAGCAGTTCTTC.

The CDR3 loop reads CASERGRGYNEQFF. The DNA for the CDR3 is TGTGCCAGCGAGCGGGGACGAGGGTACAATGAGCAGTTCTTC. The chain is built from TRBV10-3 and TRBJ2-1, with 7 bases identical to TRBD2. The trim removed 10 bases at V and 4 bases at J, leaving 10 bases unmatched. The CDR3 consists of 14 residues. Germline V CDR1 and CDR2: ENHRY, SYGVKD.

The chain joins TRBV29-1 to TRBJ2-7; tentatively, D is TRBD1 or TRBD2 (5 bases each). CDR3 length: 12 amino acids. Germline-derived CDR1 and CDR2 are SQVTM and ANQGSEA. The V end lost 4 bases, the J end lost 2 bases, and 9 bases lay between the germline ends. The CDR3 region is CSVVLGAYEQYF. As DNA, the CDR3 is TGCAGCGTTGTTCTGGGGGCCTACGAGCAGTACTTC.

This clone was counted only a few times. The chain employs TRBV11-3 and TRBJ2-1, with D tentatively TRBD2 (7 bases). The CDR3 extends over 15 amino acids. CDR1 SGHNT and CDR2 YENEEA come from the germline V gene. The V and J ends lost 6 bases and 8 bases respectively, with 20 bases between them. CDR3 loop: CASRVVGGALDEQFF. The CDR3 region has the DNA TGTGCCAGCAGAGTAGTGGGGGGGGCGTTGGATGAGCAGTTCTTC. The whole variable domain, filled in from reference TRBV11-3 and TRBJ2-1, reads EAGVVQSPRYKIIEKKQPVAFWCNPISGHNTLYWYLQNLGQGPELLIRYENEEAVDDSQLPKDRFSAERLKGVDSTLKIQPAELGDSAVYLCASRVVGGALDEQFFGPGTRLTVL.

In DNA, the CDR3 is TGTGCTAGTGGTTCCGGGGCGGGCGCGAACACCGGGGAGCTGTTTTTT. Translation gives CASGSGAGANTGELFF. V gene TRBV12-5 combines with J gene TRBJ2-2; D may correspond to TRBD1 or TRBD2 (5 bases each). The length of the CDR3 is 16 residues. The germline CDR1 and CDR2 sequences are LGHNT and FRNRAP. Trimming removed 4 bases from V and 0 bases from J, with 12 bases in between.

This clone was seen only a few times. J is TRBJ1-1 and V is TRBV30; 7 bases agree with TRBD1. Looked up from germline, CDR1 is GTSNPN and CDR2 is SVGIG (reference sequence). Germline trimming cut 5 bases from V and 0 bases from J; bases unmatched to any gene: 6. The CDR3 runs 14 residues. CDR3 amino acids: CAWGDSYMNTEAFF. CDR3 in DNA: TGTGCCTGGGGGGACAGTTACATGAACACTGAAGCTTTCTTT.